Listed below are T cell receptor beta chains from one sample, sequenced in a study of T cells in Graves' hyperthyroidism and ophthalmopathy. TCRdb fed the multiplex PCR reads into MiXCR, producing one record per CDR3 protein. The sample lists 300,000 or so distinct CDR3 sequences; roughly 17% were seen once. The sample was blood. The receptors derive from a man aged 30 to 45 with Graves' hyperthyroidism. Each CDR3 is given without its conserved first and last residue.

v_call	j_call	cdr3_aa
TRBV20-1	TRBJ2-1	SVNADWNEQF
TRBV27	TRBJ2-5	ASSLLVGGETQY
TRBV19	TRBJ1-2	ASSIRPWGYT
TRBV28	TRBJ1-2	ASSLDRDRGGGYYGYT
TRBV5-5	TRBJ2-3	ASSSPRGKNTQY
TRBV18	TRBJ2-7	ASSPPPGSYEQY
TRBV7-9	TRBJ2-5	ASTIRGGETQY
TRBV7-9	TRBJ2-1	ASSLRQASSYNEQF
TRBV24-1	TRBJ1-5	ATSDLSPGQPQH
TRBV3-1	TRBJ2-7	ASSQDPRGGGYEQY
TRBV20-1	TRBJ1-5	SARDFRDSNQPQH
TRBV9	TRBJ1-2	ASSVNPATGRDGYT
TRBV7-6	TRBJ2-1	ASSPSGGTSGNRNEQF
TRBV24-1	TRBJ2-7	ATSDATGRGYEQY
TRBV10-1	TRBJ2-1	ASSESQNPEQF
TRBV30	TRBJ1-2	AWATQANYGYT
TRBV20-1	TRBJ2-3	SAREATSTDTQY
TRBV28	TRBJ2-3	ASSYEGGYKDTQY
TRBV10-3	TRBJ2-6	AISVSRTGEPMANVLT
TRBV5-1	TRBJ2-1	ASSFGENEQF
TRBV6-1	TRBJ1-1	ASSPGQGAPEAF
TRBV13	TRBJ2-4	ASSLSSVLAKNIQY
TRBV19	TRBJ2-2	ASSKTGANTGELF
TRBV19	TRBJ1-1	ASSSLSTNTEAF
TRBV4-1	TRBJ1-4	ASRQPGATNEKLF
TRBV15	TRBJ1-3	ATSRDGNSGGNTIY
TRBV28	TRBJ2-1	ASSWRQGAHSEQF
TRBV29-1	TRBJ2-3	SVRDRDTDTQY
TRBV12-3/TRBV12-4	TRBJ1-5	ASLDTGDSNQPQH
TRBV11-2	TRBJ2-3	ASSSPLARSTDTQY
TRBV7-3	TRBJ2-2	ASSQDRNTGELF
TRBV3-1	TRBJ2-1	ASSQGPGTFNEQF
TRBV12-3/TRBV12-4	TRBJ2-1	ASSLPGGREQF
TRBV16	TRBJ2-1	ASSQSTNEQF
TRBV7-2	TRBJ2-7	ASSLTREVEQY
TRBV20-1	TRBJ2-7	SAVGSGSSSYEQY
TRBV24-1	TRBJ2-1	ATSGAGSGNEQF
TRBV20-1	TRBJ2-7	SAARGGGFAYEQY
TRBV20-1	TRBJ2-5	SAIQEGSQY
TRBV18	TRBJ2-1	ASSVTRDNEQF
TRBV6-2/TRBV6-3	TRBJ1-5	ASSYSTARGNQPQH
TRBV2	TRBJ2-7	ASRETGNAYEQY
TRBV6-1	TRBJ2-5	ASRRDLQETQY
TRBV10-1	TRBJ2-5	ASSENFGNAQY
TRBV10-3	TRBJ1-6	AISGRQDGSPLH
TRBV5-8	TRBJ1-1	ASSSLEWNTEAF
TRBV7-8	TRBJ1-5	ASSFSTGQPQH
TRBV28	TRBJ2-5	ASSPFPRGAPGETQY
TRBV6-2/TRBV6-3	TRBJ2-1	ASRRYTGGSDEQF
TRBV7-9	TRBJ2-1	ASSPWGLAGEDEQF
TRBV7-2	TRBJ2-2	ASTHFRDTGELF
TRBV12-3/TRBV12-4	TRBJ1-6	ASSTSPGQSNSPLH
TRBV7-9	TRBJ2-2	ASSLVRLTGDTGELF